Below, 31 T cell receptor beta chains from the same sample are listed, as sequenced in a study of T cells after somatic rescue of genetic block. TCRdb keeps only in-frame clones here, not all; method: immunoSEQ multiplex PCR. Among more than 14,000 clones listed, 72% were seen once. The sequenced material came from peripheral blood mononuclear cells (PBMCs). Receptor source: a boy between 10 and 17 years old.

V gene TRBV29-1 combines with J gene TRBJ2-5; D possibly corresponds to TRBD2 (6 bases). The CDR3 is made up of 14 amino acids. The V gene lost 8 bases and the J gene lost 0 bases, with 16 bases spanning the gap. From germline, CDR1 is SQVTM and CDR2 ANQGSEA. In DNA form, the CDR3 reads TGCAGCCAAAATCGGTTAGCGGACCAAGAGACCCAGTACTTC. It is translated as CSQNRLADQETQYF.

By share of the sample, this clone is medium-sized. The chain has TRBV10-2 and TRBJ1-1; D uncertain. This CDR3 is 13 amino acids long. Trimming took 6 bases from V and 5 from J, leaving 13 bases between them. The germline V gene encodes CDR1 WSHSY and CDR2 SAAADI. DNA of the CDR3: TGCGCCAGCAGCCTGGTCGGGGTTACTGAAGCTTTCTTT. Protein: CASSLVGVTEAFF.

This chain connects TRBV7-8 to TRBJ1-1, with a possible D match to TRBD1 (6 bases). The germline V gene encodes CDR1 SGHVS and CDR2 FQNEAQ. The CDR3 consists of 14 residues. Trimming left V 3 bases short and J 3 bases short, with 11 bases between. The CDR3, as DNA: TGTGCCAGCAGCTTCGATTACAGGGACACTGAAGCTTTCTTT. Protein sequence: CASSFDYRDTEAFF.

The chain joins TRBV5-3 to TRBJ1-5; TRBD1 agrees at 8 bases. Being an ORF, TRBV5-3 has a function that is uncertain. V was pared by 8 bases and J by 4 bases, with 5 bases of the junction left unmatched. The CDR3 sequence is 13 residues long. CDR3 region: CASSWTGNQPQHF. The CDR3 DNA reads as TGTGCCAGCAGTTGGACAGGGAATCAGCCCCAGCATTTT.

Only one count was recorded for this clone. The chain recombines TRBV7-2 with TRBJ2-1; 8 positions match TRBD2. The junction had 8 bases not matched to a gene; V was cut back by 1 base and J by 0 bases. CDR1 is SGHTA, CDR2 FQGNSA, per germline. CDR3 length equals 18 residues. This CDR3 is CASSLDGGRPSSYNEQFF. CDR3 DNA: TGTGCCAGCAGCTTAGATGGCGGGAGGCCCAGCTCCTACAATGAGCAGTTCTTC. Based on the CDR3 plus reference TRBV7-2 and TRBJ2-1, the full variable domain is GAGVSQSPSNKVTEKGKDVELRCDPISGHTALYWYRQSLGQGLEFLIYFQGNSAPDKSGLPSDRFSAERTGGSVSTLTIQRTQQEDSAVYLCASSLDGGRPSSYNEQFFGPGTRLTVL.

In this sample, this clone turned up once. The chain links TRBV5-1 to TRBJ1-1; D gene ambiguous. Between the trimmed V and J ends, which lost 4 bases and 2 bases, there was a span of 15 bases. CDR3 length equals 15 residues. The V gene's germline CDR1 is SGHRS and CDR2 YFSETQ. The CDR3 DNA follows: TGCGCCAGCAGCGCGAATTCCCAGGTCAACACTGAAGCTTTCTTT. Its translation: CASSANSQVNTEAFF.

This chain connects TRBV5-1 to TRBJ2-2, with TRBD1 identical over 11 bases. The CDR3 is made up of 16 amino acids. Germline CDR1 and CDR2: SGHRS and YFSETQ. After removal of 2 bases from V and 2 bases from J, the junction contained 2 bases not matched to a gene. The CDR3 loop reads CASSFWTGGNTGELFF. Written as DNA, the CDR3 is TGCGCCAGCAGCTTTTGGACAGGGGGCAACACCGGGGAGCTGTTTTTT.

The chain has TRBV28 and TRBJ2-7, with D unresolved. The CDR3 runs 11 residues. From germline, CDR1 is MDHEN and CDR2 SYDVKM. V shed 3 bases and J shed 3 bases, with 3 bases lying between them. CDR3 residues: CASSLVYEQYF. CDR3 in DNA: TGTGCCAGCAGTTTGGTCTACGAGCAGTACTTC.

The chain links TRBV15 to TRBJ2-1; D unresolved. There are 12 residues in the CDR3. CDR1 is LNHNV and CDR2 is YYDKDF in the germline V gene (reference sequence). The V end lost 8 bases, the J end lost 7 bases, and 12 bases lay between the germline ends. The CDR3, as DNA: TGTGCCACCCAGCATAACCATAATGAGCAGTTCTTC. Translating gives CATQHNHNEQFF.

This rearrangement joins TRBV28 to TRBJ2-1; 7 bases match TRBD2. V lost 5 bases and J lost 4; bases outside the gene matches: 11. The CDR3 extends over 16 amino acids. Germline V gene lookup returns CDR1 MDHEN and CDR2 SYDVKM. The CDR3 protein is CASSTSGLVSYNEQFF. The CDR3, as DNA: TGTGCCAGCAGTACCAGTGGACTAGTGAGTTACAATGAGCAGTTCTTC.

The CDR3 region is CASSFRANTEAFF. DNA of the CDR3: TGTGCCAGCAGCTTTAGGGCGAACACTGAAGCTTTCTTT. The chain carries TRBV5-8 and TRBJ1-1; D gene unclear. Trimming removed 2 bases from V and 1 base from J, with 6 bases in between. Germline V gene lookup returns CDR1 SGHTS and CDR2 YDEGEE. The CDR3 length is 13 residues.

The chain carries TRBV7-6 and TRBJ1-1; 7 bases match TRBD1. V lost 5 bases, J lost 3 bases, and 9 bases stayed unmatched. The CDR3 is made up of 15 amino acids. Per the germline V gene, CDR1 is SGHVS and CDR2 is FNYEAQ. The CDR3 DNA reads as TGTGCCAGCAGCCCCGGGAGGGGGCTGTACACTGAAGCTTTCTTT. Its protein is CASSPGRGLYTEAFF.

The chain couples TRBV10-1 to TRBJ2-3; 14 nucleotides match TRBD2. CDR1 WNHNN and CDR2 SYGVQD come from the germline V gene (reference sequence). The junction had 4 bases not matched to a gene; V was cut back by 5 bases and J by 3 bases. The CDR3 totals 16 residues. The CDR3, as DNA: TGCGCCAGCAGTTCGGGACTAGCGGGAGAGACAGATACGCAGTATTTT. This codes for CASSSGLAGETDTQYF.

This clone came up once. This sequence is one base from a far larger clone and is likely a read error. The J gene is TRBJ2-7, the V gene TRBV7-9; D uncertain. The V and J ends lost 1 base and 2 bases respectively, with 3 bases between them. The V gene's germline CDR1 is SEHNR and CDR2 FQNEAQ (reference sequence). This CDR3 contains 12 residues. DNA of the CDR3: TGTGCCAGCAGCTTAGGGGCCTACGAGCAGTACTTC. It codes for CASSLGAYEQYF.

This clone was counted only a few times. The gene calls are TRBV28 and TRBJ2-3; D not resolved. Germline V gene data show CDR1 as MDHEN and CDR2 as SYDVKM. The CDR3 loop spans 14 amino acids. Between the trimmed V and J ends, which lost 5 bases and 2 bases, there was a span of 11 bases. The chain's CDR3 is CASSIQFSTDTQYF. CDR3 nucleotides: TGTGCCAGCAGTATACAATTCTCCACAGATACGCAGTATTTT.

The chain uses TRBV19 and TRBJ2-6; 8 bases are shared with TRBD1. With V trimmed by 8 bases and J by 5 bases, 5 bases remained unmatched. Germline CDR1 and CDR2: LNHDA and SQIVND (reference sequence). CDR3 length equals 14 residues. Here the CDR3 DNA reads TGTGCCAGTTTAGACAGGGGAAGGGCCAACGTCCTGACTTTC. The encoded protein is CASLDRGRANVLTF.

The rearrangement links TRBV18 to TRBJ2-3, with TRBD1 as a possible D gene (5 bases). V was pared by 5 bases and J by 2 bases, with 14 bases between. This CDR3 is built from 15 residues. Per germline, CDR1 KGHSH and CDR2 LQKENI. The CDR3 DNA sequence: TGTGCCAGCTCATCACAGACAGCGCCCACAGATACGCAGTATTTT. Amino acid sequence: CASSSQTAPTDTQYF.

The CDR3 here is CASRNDRVSNQPQHF. As DNA, the CDR3 is TGTGCCAGTAGAAATGACAGGGTTAGCAATCAGCCCCAGCATTTT. The chain combines TRBV19 with TRBJ1-5; 7 bases map to TRBD1. V lost 6 bases to trimming and J lost 0 bases; unmatched junction nucleotides: 5. CDR3 length: 15 amino acids. The germline gives CDR1 LNHDA, CDR2 SQIVND (reference sequence). The full variable domain, with the rest looked up from reference TRBV19 and TRBJ1-5, is DGGITQSPKYLFRKEGQNVTLSCEQNLNHDAMYWYRQDPGQGLRLIYYSQIVNDFQKGDIAEGYSVSREKKESFPLTVTSAQKNPTAFYLCASRNDRVSNQPQHFGDGTRLSIL.

The chain has TRBV5-1 and TRBJ2-2; 9 nucleotides match TRBD2. Looked up from germline, CDR1 is SGHRS and CDR2 is YFSETQ. This CDR3 is 13 amino acids long. V lost 6 bases, J lost 7 bases, and 4 bases stayed unmatched. This CDR3 is CASKTTSGGELFF. The CDR3 region has the DNA TGCGCCAGCAAAACGACTAGCGGCGGGGAGCTGTTTTTT.

This clone turned up a few times. This chain links TRBV6-4 with TRBJ2-1, with D tentatively TRBD1 (6 bases). The V and J ends lost 5 bases and 0 bases respectively, with 26 bases between them. Looked up from germline, CDR1 is MRHNA and CDR2 is SNTAGT. This CDR3 has 20 amino acids. CDR3 loop: CASSSGQPPILRSSYNEQFF. DNA for the CDR3: TGTGCCAGCAGTTCCGGACAGCCCCCCATATTACGGAGCTCCTACAATGAGCAGTTCTTC.

J is TRBJ2-5 and V is TRBV19, with 9 bases lining up with TRBD2. Germline values: CDR1 LNHDA, CDR2 SQIVND (reference sequence). This CDR3 has 16 amino acids. The junction had 5 bases not matched to a gene; V was cut back by 0 bases and J by 3 bases. Written as DNA, the CDR3 is TGTGCCAGTAGTATAGAGAGCGGGGGGCGGAAAGAGACCCAGTACTTC. Its translation is CASSIESGGRKETQYF.

This rearrangement joins TRBV6-6 to TRBJ2-5; D remains unclear. The CDR3 runs 12 residues. Germline loops: CDR1 MNHNY, CDR2 SVGAGI (reference sequence). The ends were cut back, 10 bases at V and 1 base at J, with 10 bases in the middle. In nucleotides, the CDR3 is TGTGCCACCAGGTCCCGCCAAGAGACCCAGTACTTC. It translates to CATRSRQETQYF.

The chain recombines TRBV7-9 with TRBJ2-1; no reliable D call. Germline CDR1 reads SEHNR; CDR2 reads FQNEAQ (reference sequence). CDR3 length: 13 amino acids. Trimming removed 10 bases from V and 0 bases from J, with 10 bases in between. In DNA, the CDR3 is TGTGCCACCAGATATAGCTCCTACAATGAGCAGTTCTTC. It codes for CATRYSSYNEQFF.

The chain joins TRBV5-1 to TRBJ2-3; no clear D. The CDR3 loop spans 12 amino acids. The germline V gene has CDR1 SGHRS and CDR2 YFSETQ. V lost 3 bases to trimming and J lost 6 bases, with 8 bases between them. CDR3 in DNA: TGCGCCAGCAGCTCGCTGATGGATACGCAGTATTTT. It yields the protein CASSSLMDTQYF.

In this sample, this clone turned up once. The V and J genes are TRBV7-3 and TRBJ1-5, with D tentatively TRBD1 (6 bases). V was cut by 3 bases and J by 4 bases, with 19 bases left in between. This CDR3 comprises 17 residues. Germline lookup yields CDR1 SGHTA and CDR2 FQGTGA. DNA for the CDR3: TGTGCCAGCAGCTTCGGGGTGGGGGCCTCTCGTAATCAGCCCCAGCATTTT. Its protein product is CASSFGVGASRNQPQHF.

V gene TRBV6-5 combines with J gene TRBJ2-3, with TRBD2 matching 12 bases. V dropped 2 bases and J dropped 6; count of bases not matched to a gene: 6. The CDR3 has 16 amino acids. CDR1 and CDR2 (germline): MNHEY, SVGAGI. The CDR3 loop reads CASSYLTSGRSDTQYF. DNA for the CDR3: TGTGCCAGCAGTTACCTGACTAGCGGGAGATCGGATACGCAGTATTTT.

The gene calls are TRBV6-1 and TRBJ1-1; D is possibly TRBD1 (6 bases). Deletions cut 2 bases from V and 10 bases from J, with 17 bases between. The CDR3 loop spans 14 amino acids. Germline loops: CDR1 MNHNS, CDR2 SASEGT. The CDR3 DNA is TGTGCCAGCAGTGAAAGTCGGGGGCGCGATGGAGCTTTCTTT. Amino acids: CASSESRGRDGAFF.

This clone came up a few times. The chain uses TRBV7-8 and TRBJ2-5, with 7 bases identical to TRBD1. The CDR3 has 16 residues. Germline loops: CDR1 SGHVS, CDR2 FQNEAQ. Losses at the gene ends were 5 bases for V and 4 bases for J; bases not matched to a gene: 13. The CDR3 region is CASSPMGLAGGETQYF. The CDR3 DNA reads as TGTGCCAGCAGCCCCATGGGGCTAGCAGGGGGAGAGACCCAGTACTTC.

The chain recombines TRBV14 with TRBJ2-4; a weak D match, TRBD1 (6 bases). Per germline, CDR1 SGHDN and CDR2 FVKESK. Trimming took off 2 bases at V and 0 bases at J, with 11 bases between the two ends. This CDR3 has 16 residues. The CDR3 spells CASSQTGPLAKNIQYF. CDR3 DNA: TGTGCCAGCAGCCAAACAGGGCCTCTAGCCAAAAACATTCAGTACTTC. The full variable domain, with the rest looked up from reference TRBV14 and TRBJ2-4, is EAGVTQFPSHSVIEKGQTVTLRCDPISGHDNLYWYRRVMGKEIKFLLHFVKESKQDESGMPNNRFLAERTGGTYSTLKVQPAELEDSGVYFCASSQTGPLAKNIQYFGAGTRLSVL.

J is TRBJ2-6 and V is TRBV19; 7 bases map to TRBD1. This CDR3 region has 15 residues. Unmatched junction bases numbered 1, after V lost 3 bases and J lost 2 bases. In germline, CDR1 is LNHDA, CDR2 SQIVND (reference sequence). DNA for the CDR3: TGTGCCAGTAGTATGGGACAGCCTGGGGCCAACGTCCTGACTTTC. As protein: CASSMGQPGANVLTF.

The genes are TRBV10-2 and TRBJ1-1; no definite D call. CDR3 length: 11 amino acids. CDR1 WSHSY and CDR2 SAAADI come from the germline V gene. V was cut by 6 bases and J by 10 bases, with 12 bases left in between. As DNA, the CDR3 is TGCGCCAGCAGCCTCGGTCCCACAGCTTTCTTT. Amino acids: CASSLGPTAFF.